The clone carrying this T cell receptor beta chain was counted at least ten times. The data were taken from a study of T cells in Graves' hyperthyroidism and ophthalmopathy. Amplification targeted TCR beta CDR3 regions from RNA transcripts. With the HTBI primer set, the TCR CDR3 went through a first round of RT-PCR. TCRdb re-called the multiplex PCR reads through MiXCR, storing one row per CDR3 protein. The sample shows more than 150,000 distinct CDR3 sequences, about 15% of them seen only once. The V segment lost 3 bases and the J segment 6 bases; nucleotides outside the gene matches: 4. CDR1 is SNHLY, CDR2 FYNNEI, per germline. CDR3 length: 14 amino acids.

The sample taken for sequencing was blood. The V and J genes are TRBV2 and TRBJ2-2, with 7 bases aligning to TRBD1. This TCR derives from a woman aged 45-65 years with Graves' hyperthyroidism. CDR3 in amino acids: CASSDPQGPGELFF. CDR3 nucleotides: TGTGCCAGCAGTGACCCACAGGGGCCCGGGGAGCTGTTTTTT.